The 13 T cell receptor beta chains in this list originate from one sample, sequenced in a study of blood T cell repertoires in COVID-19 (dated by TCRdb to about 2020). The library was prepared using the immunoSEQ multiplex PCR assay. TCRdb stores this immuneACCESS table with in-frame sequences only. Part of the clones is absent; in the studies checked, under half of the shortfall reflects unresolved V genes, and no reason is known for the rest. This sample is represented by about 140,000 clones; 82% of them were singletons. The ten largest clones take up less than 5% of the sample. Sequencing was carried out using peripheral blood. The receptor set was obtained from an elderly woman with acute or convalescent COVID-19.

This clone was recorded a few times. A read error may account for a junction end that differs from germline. The CDR3 sequence: CASSLEAHQGTEAFF. DNA of the CDR3: TGTGCCAGCAGCCTAGAGGCTCACCAGGGGACTGAAGCTTTCTTT. The chain carries TRBV11-2 and TRBJ1-1, with D possibly TRBD1 on 6 matching bases. This CDR3 is built from 15 residues. CDR1 is SGHAT, CDR2 FQNNGV, per germline. Using reference TRBV11-2 and TRBJ1-1 for the parts outside the CDR3, the full variable domain is EAGVAQSPRYKIIEKRQSVAFWCNPISGHATLYWYQQILGQGPKLLIQFQNNGVVDDSQLPKDRFSAERLKGVDSTLKIQPAKLEDSAVYLCASSLEAHQGTEAFFGQGTRLTVV.

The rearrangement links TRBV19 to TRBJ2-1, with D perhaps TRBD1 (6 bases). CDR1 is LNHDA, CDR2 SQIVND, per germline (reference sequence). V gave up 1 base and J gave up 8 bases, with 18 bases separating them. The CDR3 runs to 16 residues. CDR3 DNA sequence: TGTGCCAGTAGTATAGCCCGGGCAGGGGTAAGGGATGAGCAGTTCTTC. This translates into CASSIARAGVRDEQFF.

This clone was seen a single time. Here the CDR3 DNA reads TGTGCCATCAGTGAGAGGACTAGCGGGAGGGGTCCCAGCTCCTACAATGAGCAGTTCTTC. Translating gives CAISERTSGRGPSSYNEQFF. The gene calls are TRBV10-3 and TRBJ2-1, with 15 bases identical to TRBD2. CDR3 length: 20 amino acids. J was trimmed by 0 bases and V by 2 bases; bases with no gene match: 8. Germline CDR1 is ENHRY and CDR2 is SYGVKD.

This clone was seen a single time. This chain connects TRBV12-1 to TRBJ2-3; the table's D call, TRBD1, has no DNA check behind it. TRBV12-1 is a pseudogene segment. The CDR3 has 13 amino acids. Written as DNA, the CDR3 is TGTGCCACCCTGACAGGACGCACAGATACGCAGTATTTT. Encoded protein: CATLTGRTDTQYF.

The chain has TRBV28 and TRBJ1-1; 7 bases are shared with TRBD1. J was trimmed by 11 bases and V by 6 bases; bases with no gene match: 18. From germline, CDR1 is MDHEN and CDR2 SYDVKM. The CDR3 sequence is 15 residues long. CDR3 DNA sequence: TGTGCCAGCAGCCCGCTGGGGGACAGTCTCCACACGGCTTTCTTT. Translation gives CASSPLGDSLHTAFF.

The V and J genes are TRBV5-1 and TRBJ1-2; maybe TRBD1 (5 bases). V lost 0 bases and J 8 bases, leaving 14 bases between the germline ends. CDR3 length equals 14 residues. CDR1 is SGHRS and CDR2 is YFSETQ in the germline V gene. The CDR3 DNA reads TGCGCCAGCAGCTTGGCGGGGGATACGTTCGGCTACACCTTC. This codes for CASSLAGDTFGYTF.

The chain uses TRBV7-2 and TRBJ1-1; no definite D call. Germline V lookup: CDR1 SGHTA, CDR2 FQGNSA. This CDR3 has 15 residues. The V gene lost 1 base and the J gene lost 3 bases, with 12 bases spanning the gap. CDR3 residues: CASSLGPSAYTEAFF. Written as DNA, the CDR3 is TGTGCCAGCAGCTTAGGGCCCAGCGCGTACACTGAAGCTTTCTTT.

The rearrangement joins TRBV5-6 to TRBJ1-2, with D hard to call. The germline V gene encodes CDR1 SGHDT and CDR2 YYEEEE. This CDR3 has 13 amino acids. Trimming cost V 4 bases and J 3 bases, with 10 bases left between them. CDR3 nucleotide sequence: TGTGCCAGCAGCCCCGGGAGGGACTATGGCTACACCTTC. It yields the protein CASSPGRDYGYTF.

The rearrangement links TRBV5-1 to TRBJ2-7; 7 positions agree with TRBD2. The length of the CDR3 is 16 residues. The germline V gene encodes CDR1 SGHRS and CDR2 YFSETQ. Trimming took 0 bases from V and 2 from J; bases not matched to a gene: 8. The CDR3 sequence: CASSLGPTGGTYEQYF. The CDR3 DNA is TGCGCCAGCAGCTTGGGACCCACGGGAGGCACCTACGAGCAGTACTTC. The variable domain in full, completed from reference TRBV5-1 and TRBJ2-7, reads KAGVTQTPRYLIKTRGQQVTLSCSPISGHRSVSWYQQTPGQGLQFLFEYFSETQRNKGNFPGRFSGRQFSNSRSEMNVSTLELGDSALYLCASSLGPTGGTYEQYFGPGTRLTVT.

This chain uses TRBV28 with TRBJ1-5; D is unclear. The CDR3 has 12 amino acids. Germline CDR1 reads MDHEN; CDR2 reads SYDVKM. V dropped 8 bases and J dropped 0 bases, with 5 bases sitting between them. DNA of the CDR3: TGTGCCAGCCACAGTAGCAATCAGCCCCAGCATTTT. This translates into CASHSSNQPQHF.

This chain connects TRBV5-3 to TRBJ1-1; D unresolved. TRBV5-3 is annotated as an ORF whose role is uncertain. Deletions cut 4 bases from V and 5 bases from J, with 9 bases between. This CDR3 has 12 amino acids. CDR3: CARSTEITEAFF. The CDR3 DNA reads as TGTGCCAGAAGCACTGAAATAACTGAAGCTTTCTTT.

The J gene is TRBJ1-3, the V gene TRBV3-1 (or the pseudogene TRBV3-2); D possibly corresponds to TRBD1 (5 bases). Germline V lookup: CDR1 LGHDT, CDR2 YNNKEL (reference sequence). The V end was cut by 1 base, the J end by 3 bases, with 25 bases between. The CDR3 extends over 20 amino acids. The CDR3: CASSQVHPSVLQGYGNTIYF. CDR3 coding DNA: TGTGCCAGCAGCCAAGTCCACCCCTCGGTCTTGCAGGGTTATGGAAACACCATATATTTT.

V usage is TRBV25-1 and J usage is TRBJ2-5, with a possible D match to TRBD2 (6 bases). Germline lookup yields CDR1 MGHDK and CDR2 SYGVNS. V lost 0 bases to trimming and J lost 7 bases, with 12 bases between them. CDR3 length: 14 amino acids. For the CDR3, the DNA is TGTGCCAGCAGTGAATACGCTAGCGTGGGGACCCAGTACTTC. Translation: CASSEYASVGTQYF.